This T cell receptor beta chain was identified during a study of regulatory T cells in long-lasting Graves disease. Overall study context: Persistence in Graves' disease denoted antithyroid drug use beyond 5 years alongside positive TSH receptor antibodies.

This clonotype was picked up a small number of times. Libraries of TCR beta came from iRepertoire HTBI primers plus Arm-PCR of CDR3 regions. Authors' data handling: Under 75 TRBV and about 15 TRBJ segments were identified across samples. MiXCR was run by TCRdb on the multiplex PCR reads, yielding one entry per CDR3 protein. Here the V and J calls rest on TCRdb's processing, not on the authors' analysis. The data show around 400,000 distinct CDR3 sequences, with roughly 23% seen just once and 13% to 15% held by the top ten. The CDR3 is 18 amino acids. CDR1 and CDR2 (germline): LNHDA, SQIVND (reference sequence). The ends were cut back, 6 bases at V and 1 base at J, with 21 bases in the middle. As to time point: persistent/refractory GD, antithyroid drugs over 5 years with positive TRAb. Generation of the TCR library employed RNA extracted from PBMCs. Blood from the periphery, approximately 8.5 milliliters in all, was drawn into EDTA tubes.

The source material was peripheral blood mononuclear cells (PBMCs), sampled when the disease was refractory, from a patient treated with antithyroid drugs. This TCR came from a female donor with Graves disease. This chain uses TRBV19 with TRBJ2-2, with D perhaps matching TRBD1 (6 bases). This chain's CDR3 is CASRDQGFQGWNTGELFF. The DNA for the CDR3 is TGTGCCAGTAGAGATCAAGGGTTTCAGGGGTGGAACACCGGGGAGCTGTTTTTT.